The rows below give T cell receptor beta chains drawn from one sample of a study of blood T cell repertoires in COVID-19. Data came from immunoSEQ multiplex PCR; TCRdb stores just in-frame clones and leaves some out. The table shows about 220,000 clones, with 85% occurring only once. The specimen was peripheral blood. The receptors here all came from a woman in her sixties or seventies with COVID-19, enrolled during active disease. Both conserved end residues are part of each CDR3. D genes are given only for firm matches. Only part of the rows carry a size: once, few, many, or a class if the clone is expanded.

abundance	d_gene	j_gene	v_gene	CDR3aa	CDR3nt
few	TRBD2	TRBJ2-4	TRBV7-2	CASSLSTSLTQNIQYF	TGTGCCAGCAGCTTATCGACTAGCTTAACCCAAAACATTCAGTACTTC
NA	NA	TRBJ1-1	TRBV4-3	CASSQEPVPMNTEAFF	TGCGCCAGCAGCCAAGAACCAGTACCCATGAACACTGAAGCTTTCTTT
NA	TRBD1	TRBJ1-4	TRBV6-2/TRBV6-3	CASSSQGEWEKLFF	TGTGCCAGCAGTTCACAGGGGGAGTGGGAAAAACTGTTTTTT
once	TRBD2	TRBJ2-1	TRBV7-9	CASSSPAGTSGSNEQFF	TGTGCCAGCAGCTCCCCCGCCGGGACTAGCGGGAGTAATGAGCAGTTCTTC
NA	NA	TRBJ1-1	TRBV19	CASSKTGTLNTEAFF	TGTGCCAGTAGTAAAACAGGGACGCTTAACACTGAAGCTTTCTTT
NA	TRBD1	TRBJ1-1	TRBV2	CASLRDRASSPEAFF	TGTGCCAGTTTGAGAGACAGGGCTAGTTCCCCTGAAGCTTTCTTT
NA	TRBD1	TRBJ1-1	TRBV12-5	CASGLRGHDTEAFF	TGTGCTAGTGGTTTGAGGGGGCACGACACTGAAGCTTTCTTT
NA	TRBD1	TRBJ2-1	TRBV11-2	CASSPRIGTGGRNEQFF	TGTGCCAGCAGCCCCAGAATCGGGACAGGGGGGAGAAATGAGCAGTTCTTC
NA	NA	TRBJ2-3	TRBV7-3	CASSSGLLLDTQYF	TGTGCCAGCAGCTCCGGACTCCTCTTAGATACGCAGTATTTT
NA	NA	TRBJ2-3	TRBV12-3/TRBV12-4	CASSLRDTQYF	TGTGCCAGCTCGCTCAGGGATACGCAGTATTTT
NA	NA	TRBJ2-4	TRBV9	CASSEHRSGIQYF	TGTGCCAGCAGCGAACACCGTTCGGGCATTCAGTACTTC
NA	TRBD1	TRBJ1-4	TRBV5-6	CASSYTGGTNEKLFF	TGTGCCAGCAGCTATACAGGGGGTACTAATGAAAAACTGTTTTTT
NA	NA	TRBJ2-7	TRBV6-6	CASSYSSGYYEQYF	TGTGCCAGCAGTTACTCTAGCGGATACTACGAGCAGTACTTC
NA	NA	TRBJ1-2	TRBV10-2	CASSESTRVYGYTF	TGCGCCAGCAGTGAGTCGACCAGGGTCTATGGCTACACCTTC